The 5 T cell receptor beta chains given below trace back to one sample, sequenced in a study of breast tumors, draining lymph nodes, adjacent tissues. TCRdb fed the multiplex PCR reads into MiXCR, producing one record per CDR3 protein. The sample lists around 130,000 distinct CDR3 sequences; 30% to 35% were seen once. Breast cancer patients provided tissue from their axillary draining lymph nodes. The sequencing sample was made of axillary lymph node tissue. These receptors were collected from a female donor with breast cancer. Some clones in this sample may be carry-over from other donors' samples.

The DNA of the CDR3 is TGTGCCAGCAGCACGGAACAGGGGGGATTGCGTCCCGGGGAGCTGTTTTTT. It yields the protein CASSTEQGGLRPGELFF. This chain links TRBV9 with TRBJ2-2, with TRBD1 matching over 8 bases. The CDR3 spans 17 residues. Germline V gene data show CDR1 as SGDLS and CDR2 as YYNGEE. The V gene end was trimmed by 4 bases and the J gene end by 6 bases; junction bases not matched to a gene: 14.

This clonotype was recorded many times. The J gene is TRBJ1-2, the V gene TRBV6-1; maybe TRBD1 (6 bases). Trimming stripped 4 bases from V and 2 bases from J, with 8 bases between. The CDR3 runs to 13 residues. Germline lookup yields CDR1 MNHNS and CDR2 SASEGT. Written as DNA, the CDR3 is TGTGCCAGCAGTGCCGACAGGAACTATGGCTACACCTTC. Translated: CASSADRNYGYTF.

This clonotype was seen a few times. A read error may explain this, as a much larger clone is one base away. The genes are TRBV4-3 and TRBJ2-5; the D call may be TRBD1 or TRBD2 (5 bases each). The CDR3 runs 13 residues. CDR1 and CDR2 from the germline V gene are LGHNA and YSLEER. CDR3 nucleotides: TGCGCCAGCAGCCAAGATAGGGGAGAGACCCAGTGCTTC. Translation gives CASSQDRGETQCF.

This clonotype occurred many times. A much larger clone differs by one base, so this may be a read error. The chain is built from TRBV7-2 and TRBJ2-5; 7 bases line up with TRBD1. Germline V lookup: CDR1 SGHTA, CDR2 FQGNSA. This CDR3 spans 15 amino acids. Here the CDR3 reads CASSLRDSPFETQHF. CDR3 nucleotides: TGTGCCAGCAGCTTAAGGGACAGTCCGTTTGAGACCCAGCACTTC. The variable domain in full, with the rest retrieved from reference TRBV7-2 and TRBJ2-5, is GAGVSQSPSNKVTEKGKDVELRCDPISGHTALYWYRQSLGQGLEFLIYFQGNSAPDKSGLPSDRFSAERTGGSVSTLTIQRTQQEDSAVYLCASSLRDSPFETQHFGPGTRLLVL.

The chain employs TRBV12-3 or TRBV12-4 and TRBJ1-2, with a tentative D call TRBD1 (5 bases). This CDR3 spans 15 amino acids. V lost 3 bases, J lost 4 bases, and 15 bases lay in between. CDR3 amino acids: CASSLGTRKGYGYTF. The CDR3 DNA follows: TGTGCCAGCAGTTTGGGGACCCGGAAGGGCTATGGCTACACCTTC.